This T cell receptor (beta chain) was captured by sequencing in a study of T cells in Graves' hyperthyroidism and ophthalmopathy. RNA transcripts provided the source from which TCR beta CDR3 regions were amplified. HTBI primers were employed in a first-round RT-PCR of the TCR CDR3. MiXCR was run by TCRdb on the multiplex PCR reads, yielding one entry per CDR3 protein. The top ten hold more than 7% of the sample, which has 650,000 to 800,000 distinct CDR3 sequences, approximately 42% seen once. Germline loops: CDR1 SEHNR, CDR2 FQNEAQ (reference sequence). Trimming pared 5 bases from V and 0 bases from J, leaving 8 bases between. The CDR3 length is 14 residues. This clonotype was found many times.

The material sequenced was peripheral blood or thyroid tissue (not recorded which). The chain recombines TRBV7-9 with TRBJ1-3; unclear D gene. The clonotype originates from an adult man with Graves' disease, either hyperthyroidism or ophthalmopathy (not recorded which). The CDR3 sequence: CASSPGNSGNTIYF. Here the CDR3 DNA reads TGTGCCAGCAGCCCGGGTAACTCTGGAAACACCATATATTTT.